The source of this T cell receptor (beta chain) is a study of T cells in localized non-small cell lung cancer. Comment on this clone: Its target is unknown.

Points from the study as a whole: In the blood, greater T cell density corresponded to longer overall survival. It remains possible that heterogeneity exists, since only one tumor region was sequenced. Uninvolved adjacent lung showed peak T cell clonality, exceeding tumor. Median detection of top 100 tumor clones in adjacent lung was around 59 clones.

The data were produced by immunoSEQ multiplex PCR, yet TCRdb's version contains in-frame clones alone and is incomplete. This table holds roughly 38,000 clones, approximately 90% found once. This clonotype was obtained from a male donor aged 60 or older with stage II lung adenocarcinoma. Sample: peripheral blood mononuclear cells, taken before any cancer treatment.

In DNA, the CDR3 is TGTGCCAGCAGTGACCCGGACAGGGGGCAATATGGCTACACCTTC. Amino acid sequence: CASSDPDRGQYGYTF. This chain uses TRBV6-1 with TRBJ1-2, with TRBD1 matching over 11 bases. Germline loops: CDR1 MNHNS, CDR2 SASEGT. The J segment lost 5 bases and the V segment lost 3 bases, leaving 5 bases of the junction unmatched. The CDR3 runs to 15 residues.